This entry lists 12 T cell receptor beta chains sequenced from one sample in a study of blood T cell repertoires in COVID-19. This table comes from immunoSEQ multiplex PCR, and its TCRdb copy is limited to in-frame clones, with some not included. The sample lists roughly 73,000 clones; around 90% were seen once. Specimen: peripheral blood. These receptor sequences come from a human donor in a cohort sampled during active COVID-19.

CDR3 coding DNA: TGCGCCAGCAGCCAACCGGGGGACGTTGTCGATACGCAGTATTTT. Translation gives CASSQPGDVVDTQYF. The gene calls are TRBV4-1 and TRBJ2-3, with D possibly being TRBD2 (6 bases). CDR1 is MGHRA and CDR2 is YSYEKL in the germline V gene. Trimming stripped 2 bases from V and 6 bases from J, with 15 bases between. The CDR3 length is 15 residues.

This chain connects TRBV6-1 to TRBJ1-5; tentative D call: TRBD1 (5 bases). The germline V and J ends were trimmed by 0 bases and 8 bases, with 14 bases remaining between them. The CDR3 runs to 15 residues. In germline, CDR1 is MNHNS, CDR2 SASEGT. The CDR3 protein is CASSEAPQVEEPQHF. In DNA, the CDR3 is TGTGCCAGCAGTGAAGCCCCACAGGTGGAAGAGCCCCAGCATTTT.

This clone was detected once. The chain uses TRBV11-3 and TRBJ2-3; D is perhaps TRBD2 (5 bases). CDR1 is SGHNT, CDR2 YENEEA, per germline. The CDR3 totals 14 residues. Trimming removed 3 bases at V and 4 bases at J, with 11 bases between. The CDR3 coding sequence is TGTGCCAGCAGCTTTATGGTGGGAGCAGATACGCAGTATTTT. Amino acid sequence: CASSFMVGADTQYF.

The gene calls are TRBV5-6 and TRBJ2-1; TRBD2 matches at 10 bases. The CDR3 extends over 14 amino acids. CDR1 SGHDT and CDR2 YYEEEE come from the germline V gene. After removal of 7 bases from V and 1 base from J, the junction contained 2 bases not matched to a gene. The CDR3 protein is CASLLAGSYNEQFF. CDR3 DNA sequence: TGTGCCAGCTTACTAGCGGGGTCCTACAATGAGCAGTTCTTC.

The table lists this clone with a few counts. The chain's CDR3 is CASSRSFAETQYF. CDR3 in DNA: TGTGCCAGCAGCCGTTCGTTTGCGGAGACCCAGTACTTC. This sequence joins TRBV7-2 and TRBJ2-5; D is ambiguous. Trimming pared 5 bases from V and 5 bases from J, leaving 12 bases between. Germline V gene data show CDR1 as SGHTA and CDR2 as FQGNSA. CDR3 size: 13 residues.

CDR3 nucleotide sequence: TGTGCCAGTAGTATAGGAGGGTCTGAAGCTTTCTTT. It translates to CASSIGGSEAFF. The chain joins TRBV19 to TRBJ1-1; D unresolved. Trimming stripped 1 base from V and 6 bases from J, with 6 bases between. In germline, CDR1 is LNHDA, CDR2 SQIVND (reference sequence). The CDR3 covers 12 residues.

The J gene is TRBJ1-1, the V gene TRBV7-9; weak D call: TRBD1 (6 bases). The ends were cut back, 4 bases at V and 3 bases at J, with 12 bases in the middle. There are 14 residues in the CDR3. Germline V gives CDR1 SEHNR, CDR2 FQNEAQ (reference sequence). The CDR3 DNA is TGTGCCAGCAGCTCCAGGGGTCACGACACTGAAGCTTTCTTT. Translating gives CASSSRGHDTEAFF.

V usage is TRBV18 and J usage is TRBJ2-7; D perhaps matches TRBD2 (5 bases). Trimming shortened V by 4 bases and J by 5 bases, and 12 bases separated the two germline ends. The CDR3 covers 13 residues. Germline CDR1 reads KGHSH; CDR2 reads LQKENI. CDR3 loop: CASSRGPADEQYF. DNA for the CDR3: TGTGCCAGCTCACGAGGGCCGGCGGACGAGCAGTACTTC.

The chain is built from TRBV28 and TRBJ2-7, with 7 bases fitting TRBD2. The germline gives CDR1 MDHEN, CDR2 SYDVKM. The CDR3 extends over 17 amino acids. J was trimmed by 1 base and V by 3 bases; bases with no gene match: 12. The CDR3 is CASSFPLVLRESYEQYF. For the CDR3, the DNA is TGTGCCAGCAGTTTCCCCCTTGTCTTGCGGGAGTCCTACGAGCAGTACTTC.

This clone appeared a single time. This sequence joins TRBV11-3 and TRBJ2-2; TRBD1 aligns across 7 bases. This CDR3 has 13 residues. The V segment lost 5 bases and the J segment 6 bases; nucleotides outside the gene matches: 3. Germline V gene data show CDR1 as SGHNT and CDR2 as YENEEA. The CDR3 DNA reads TGTGCCAGCAGCCCAGGGGGTTCCGGGGAGCTGTTTTTT. This gives the protein CASSPGGSGELFF.

The CDR3 DNA reads as TGCGCCAGCAGCCGGGGGGGACTTCCAACTAATGAAAAACTGTTTTTT. Translated, it gives CASSRGGLPTNEKLFF. The rearrangement uses TRBV5-1 and TRBJ1-4; D possibly corresponds to TRBD1 (5 bases). The CDR3 length is 16 residues. CDR1 is SGHRS, CDR2 YFSETQ, per germline. Trimming removed 4 bases from V and 0 bases from J, with 13 bases in between.

The rearrangement links TRBV7-9 to TRBJ1-6; the D gene is possibly TRBD1 (5 bases). This CDR3 has 19 amino acids. Trimming removed 5 bases at V and 0 bases at J, with 20 bases between. Germline V CDR1 and CDR2: SEHNR, FQNEAQ (reference sequence). The CDR3: CASSLQVAGRSSYNSPLHF. DNA of the CDR3: TGTGCCAGCAGCCTACAGGTGGCGGGACGAAGCTCCTATAATTCACCCCTCCACTTT.